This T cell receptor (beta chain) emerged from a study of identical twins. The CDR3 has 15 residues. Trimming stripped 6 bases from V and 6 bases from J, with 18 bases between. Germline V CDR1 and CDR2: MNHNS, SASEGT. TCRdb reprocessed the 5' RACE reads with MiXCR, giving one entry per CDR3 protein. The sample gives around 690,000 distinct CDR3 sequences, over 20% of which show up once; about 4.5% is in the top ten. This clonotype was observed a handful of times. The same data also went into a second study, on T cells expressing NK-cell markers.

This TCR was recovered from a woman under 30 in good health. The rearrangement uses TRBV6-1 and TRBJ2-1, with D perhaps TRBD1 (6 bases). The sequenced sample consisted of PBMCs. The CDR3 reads CASSPTMGAGNEQFF. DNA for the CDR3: TGTGCCAGCAGCCCTACTATGGGGGCCGGCAATGAGCAGTTCTTC.